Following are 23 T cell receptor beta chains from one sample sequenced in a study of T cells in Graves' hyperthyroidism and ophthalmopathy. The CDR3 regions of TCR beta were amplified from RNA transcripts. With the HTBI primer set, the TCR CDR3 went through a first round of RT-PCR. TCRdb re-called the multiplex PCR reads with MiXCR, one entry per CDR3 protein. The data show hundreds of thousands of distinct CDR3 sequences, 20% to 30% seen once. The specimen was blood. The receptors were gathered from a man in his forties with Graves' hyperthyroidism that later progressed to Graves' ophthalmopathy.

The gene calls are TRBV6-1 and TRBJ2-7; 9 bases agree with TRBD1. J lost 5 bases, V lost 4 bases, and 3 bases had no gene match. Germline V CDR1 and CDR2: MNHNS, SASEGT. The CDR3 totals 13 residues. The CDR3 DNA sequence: TGTGCCAGCAGTGTTGACAGGGGGAACGAGCAGTACTTC. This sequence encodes CASSVDRGNEQYF.

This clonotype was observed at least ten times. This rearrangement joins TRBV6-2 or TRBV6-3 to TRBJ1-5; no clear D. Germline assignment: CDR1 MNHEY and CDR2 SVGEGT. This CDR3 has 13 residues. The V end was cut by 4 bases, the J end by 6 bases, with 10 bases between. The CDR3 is CASSLPRVQPQHF. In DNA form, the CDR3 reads TGTGCCAGCAGTTTACCGAGGGTTCAGCCCCAGCATTTT.

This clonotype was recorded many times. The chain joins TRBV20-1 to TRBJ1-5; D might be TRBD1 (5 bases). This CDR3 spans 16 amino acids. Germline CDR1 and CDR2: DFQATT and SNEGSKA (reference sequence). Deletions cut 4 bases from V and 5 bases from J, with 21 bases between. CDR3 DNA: TGCAGTGCTACCACTTATGGAGGGGAGAACGATCAGCCCCAGCATTTT. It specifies CSATTYGGENDQPQHF.

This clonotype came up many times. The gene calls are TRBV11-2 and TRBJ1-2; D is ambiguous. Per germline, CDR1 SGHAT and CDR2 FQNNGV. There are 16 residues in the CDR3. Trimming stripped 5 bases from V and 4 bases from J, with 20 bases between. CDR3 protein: CASSNWSGLRTYGYTF. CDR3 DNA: TGTGCCAGCAGCAATTGGTCCGGGCTTAGAACCTATGGCTACACCTTC.

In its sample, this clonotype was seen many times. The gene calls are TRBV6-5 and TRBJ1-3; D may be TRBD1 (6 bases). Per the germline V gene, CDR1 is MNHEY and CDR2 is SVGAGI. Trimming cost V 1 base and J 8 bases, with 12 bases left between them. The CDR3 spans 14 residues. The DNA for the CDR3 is TGTGCCAGCAGTTACTTCACAGGGTCGGACACCATATATTTT. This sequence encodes CASSYFTGSDTIYF.

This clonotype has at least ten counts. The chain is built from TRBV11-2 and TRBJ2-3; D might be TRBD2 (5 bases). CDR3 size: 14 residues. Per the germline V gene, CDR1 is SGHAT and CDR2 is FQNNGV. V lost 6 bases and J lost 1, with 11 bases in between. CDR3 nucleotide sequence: TGTGCCAGCAGACCGACCGGGGGCACAGATACGCAGTATTTT. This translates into CASRPTGGTDTQYF.

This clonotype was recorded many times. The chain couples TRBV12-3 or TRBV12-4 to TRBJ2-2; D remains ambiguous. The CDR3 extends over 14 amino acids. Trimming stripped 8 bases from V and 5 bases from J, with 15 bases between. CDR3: CASYDLGKTGELFF. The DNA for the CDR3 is TGTGCCAGCTATGACTTAGGGAAAACCGGGGAGCTGTTTTTT.

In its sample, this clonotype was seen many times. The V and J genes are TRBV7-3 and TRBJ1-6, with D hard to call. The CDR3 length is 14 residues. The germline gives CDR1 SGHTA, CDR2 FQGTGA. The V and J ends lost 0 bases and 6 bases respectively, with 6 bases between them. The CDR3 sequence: CASSLTGVNSPLHF. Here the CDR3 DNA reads TGTGCCAGCAGCTTAACTGGGGTTAATTCACCCCTCCACTTT.

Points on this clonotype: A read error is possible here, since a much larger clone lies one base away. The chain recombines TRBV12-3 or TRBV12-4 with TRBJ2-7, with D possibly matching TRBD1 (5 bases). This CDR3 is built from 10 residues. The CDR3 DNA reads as TGTGCACCGCAGGGTTACGAGCAGTGCTTC. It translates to CAPQGYEQCF.

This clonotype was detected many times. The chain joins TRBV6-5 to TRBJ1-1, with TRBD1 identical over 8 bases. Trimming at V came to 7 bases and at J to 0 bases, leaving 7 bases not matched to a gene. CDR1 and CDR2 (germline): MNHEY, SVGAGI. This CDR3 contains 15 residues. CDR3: CASTTDRELNTEAFF. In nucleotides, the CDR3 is TGTGCCAGCACCACGGACAGGGAACTGAACACTGAAGCTTTCTTT.

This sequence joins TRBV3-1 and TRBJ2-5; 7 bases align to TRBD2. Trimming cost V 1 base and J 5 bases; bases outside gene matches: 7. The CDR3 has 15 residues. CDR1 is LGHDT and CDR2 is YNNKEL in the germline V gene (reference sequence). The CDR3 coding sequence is TGTGCCAGCAGCCAAGCGGCGGGGGTGGTGGAGACCCAGTACTTC. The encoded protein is CASSQAAGVVETQYF.

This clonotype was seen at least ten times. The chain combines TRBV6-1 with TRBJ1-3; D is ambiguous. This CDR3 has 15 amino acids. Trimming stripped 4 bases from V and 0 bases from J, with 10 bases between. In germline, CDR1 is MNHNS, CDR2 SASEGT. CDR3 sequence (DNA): TGTGCCAGCAGTGTAATTCAGAGCTCTGGAAACACCATATATTTT. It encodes CASSVIQSSGNTIYF.

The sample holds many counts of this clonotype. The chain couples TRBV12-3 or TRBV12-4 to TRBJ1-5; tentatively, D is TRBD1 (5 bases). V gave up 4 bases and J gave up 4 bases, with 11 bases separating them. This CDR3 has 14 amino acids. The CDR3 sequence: CASSSTDKNQPQHF. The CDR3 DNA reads TGTGCCAGCAGTTCCACGGACAAGAATCAGCCCCAGCATTTT.

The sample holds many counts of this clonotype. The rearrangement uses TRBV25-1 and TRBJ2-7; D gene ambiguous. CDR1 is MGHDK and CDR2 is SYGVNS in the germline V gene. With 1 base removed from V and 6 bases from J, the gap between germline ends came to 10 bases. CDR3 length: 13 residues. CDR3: CASSEFGPAEQYF. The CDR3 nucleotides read TGTGCCAGCAGTGAATTTGGCCCTGCCGAGCAGTACTTC.

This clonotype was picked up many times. The CDR3 sequence is CASSKGLTYEQYF. For the CDR3, the DNA is TGCGCCAGCAGTAAGGGACTGACCTACGAGCAGTACTTC. The J gene is TRBJ2-7, the V gene TRBV10-1; maybe TRBD2 (6 bases). V dropped 5 bases and J dropped 2 bases, with 10 bases sitting between them. Germline lookup yields CDR1 WNHNN and CDR2 SYGVQD (reference sequence). The CDR3 is 13 amino acids.

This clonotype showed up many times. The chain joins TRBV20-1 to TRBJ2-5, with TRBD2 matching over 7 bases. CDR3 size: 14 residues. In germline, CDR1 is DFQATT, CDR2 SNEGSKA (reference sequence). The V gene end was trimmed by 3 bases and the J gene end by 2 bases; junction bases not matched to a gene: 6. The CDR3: CSASRGGSQETQYF. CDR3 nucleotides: TGCAGTGCTAGCCGCGGGGGTTCACAAGAGACCCAGTACTTC.

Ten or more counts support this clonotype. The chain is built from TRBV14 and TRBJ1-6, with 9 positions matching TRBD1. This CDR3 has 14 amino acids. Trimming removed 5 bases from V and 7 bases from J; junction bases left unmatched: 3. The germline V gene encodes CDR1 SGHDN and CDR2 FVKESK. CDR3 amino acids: CASSYDRGNSPLHF. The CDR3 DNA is TGTGCCAGCAGCTACGACAGGGGGAATTCACCCCTCCACTTT. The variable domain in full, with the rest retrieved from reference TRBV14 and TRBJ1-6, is EAGVTQFPSHSVIEKGQTVTLRCDPISGHDNLYWYRRVMGKEIKFLLHFVKESKQDESGMPNNRFLAERTGGTYSTLKVQPAELEDSGVYFCASSYDRGNSPLHFGNGTRLTVT.

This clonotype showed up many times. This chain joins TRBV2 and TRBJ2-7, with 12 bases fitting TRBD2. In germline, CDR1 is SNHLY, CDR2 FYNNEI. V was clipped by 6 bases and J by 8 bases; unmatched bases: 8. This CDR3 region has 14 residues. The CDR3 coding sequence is TGTGCCAGCAGCAAGGAGACTAGCGGGAGTAAGCAGTACTTC. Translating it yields CASSKETSGSKQYF.

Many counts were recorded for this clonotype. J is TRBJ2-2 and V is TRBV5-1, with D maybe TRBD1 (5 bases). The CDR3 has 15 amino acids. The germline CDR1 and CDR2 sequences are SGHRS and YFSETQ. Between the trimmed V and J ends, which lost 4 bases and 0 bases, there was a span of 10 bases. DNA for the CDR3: TGCGCCAGCAGCAGGGGCTCATCGAACACCGGGGAGCTGTTTTTT. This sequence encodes CASSRGSSNTGELFF. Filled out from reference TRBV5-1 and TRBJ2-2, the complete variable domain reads KAGVTQTPRYLIKTRGQQVTLSCSPISGHRSVSWYQQTPGQGLQFLFEYFSETQRNKGNFPGRFSGRQFSNSRSEMNVSTLELGDSALYLCASSRGSSNTGELFFGEGSRLTVL.

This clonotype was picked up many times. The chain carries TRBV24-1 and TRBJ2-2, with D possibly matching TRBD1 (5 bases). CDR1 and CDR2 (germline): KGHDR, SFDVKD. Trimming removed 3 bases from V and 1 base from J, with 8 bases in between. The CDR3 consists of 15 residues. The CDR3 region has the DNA TGTGCCACCAGTGATCTGACAGAGAACACCGGGGAGCTGTTTTTT. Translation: CATSDLTENTGELFF.

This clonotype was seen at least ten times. The CDR3 reads CSARGFGNTEAFF. In DNA, the CDR3 is TGCAGTGCTAGAGGGTTCGGGAACACTGAAGCTTTCTTT. The chain links TRBV20-1 to TRBJ1-1, with no clear D. Germline V gene lookup returns CDR1 DFQATT and CDR2 SNEGSKA (reference sequence). This CDR3 spans 13 amino acids. The ends were cut back, 1 base at V and 1 base at J, with 7 bases in the middle.

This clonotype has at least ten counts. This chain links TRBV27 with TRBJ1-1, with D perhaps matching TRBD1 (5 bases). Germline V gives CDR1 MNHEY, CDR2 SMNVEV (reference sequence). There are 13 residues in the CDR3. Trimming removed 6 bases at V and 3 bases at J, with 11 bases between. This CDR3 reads CASRTSGYTEAFF. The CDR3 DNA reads TGTGCCAGCAGAACGTCAGGGTACACTGAAGCTTTCTTT.

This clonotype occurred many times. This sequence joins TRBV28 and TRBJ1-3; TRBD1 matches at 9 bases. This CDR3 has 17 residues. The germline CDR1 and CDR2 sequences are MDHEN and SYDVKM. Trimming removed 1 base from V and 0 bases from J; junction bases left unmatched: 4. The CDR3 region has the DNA TGTGCCAGCAGTTTATCGGGACAGGGCTTCTCTGGAAACACCATATATTTT. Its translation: CASSLSGQGFSGNTIYF.